The clone carrying this T cell receptor (beta chain) was seen just once. The CDR3 length is 13 residues. Germline V CDR1 and CDR2: SGHVS, FQNEAQ. The V end was cut by 5 bases, the J end by 3 bases, with 11 bases between. Beta-chain TCR CDR3 regions were amplified from RNA transcripts. The workflow started with a first-round RT-PCR run with HTBI primers and then moved on to a second-round multiplex PCR. Via MiXCR, TCRdb re-called the multiplex PCR reads, giving one row per CDR3 protein. The repertoire includes 11,000 to 15,000 distinct CDR3 sequences, approximately 51% of them detected once, and 45% to 55% sits in the top ten. The sample is drawn from a study of Graves' ophthalmopathy and Graves' hyperthyroidism.

The clonotype was recovered from a woman in her 30s with Graves' ophthalmopathy. The J gene is TRBJ2-7, the V gene TRBV7-8; TRBD1 might be the D (6 bases). The sequencing sample was made of peripheral blood. CDR3 DNA: TGTGCCAGCAGCGCAGGGACAAGCTACGAGCAGTACTTC. Its translation is CASSAGTSYEQYF.